The 30 T cell receptor beta chains below come from one sample, sequenced in a study of post-analysis software for immune sequencing data. The antigens of these receptors remain unknown. General study results and limits: TRBV segments more frequent in patients than in controls numbered five and included TRBV5-6, TRBV5-1 and TRBV20-1.

Unique molecular identifiers had been added to the TCR beta cDNA libraries. TCRdb ran MiXCR on the PCR reads and lists one entry per CDR3 protein. Altogether roughly 800,000 distinct CDR3 sequences are present, around 50% being singletons, with the ten largest covering roughly 4.4%. Material for sequencing was blood. The receptors stem from a girl under 18 with multiple sclerosis.

This rearrangement joins TRBV5-1 to TRBJ1-5, with 7 positions matching TRBD1. CDR3 length equals 15 residues. After removal of 2 bases from V and 3 bases from J, the junction contained 5 bases not matched to a gene. Looked up from germline, CDR1 is SGHRS and CDR2 is YFSETQ. The chain's CDR3 is CASSFGTDFNQPQHF. The CDR3 nucleotides are TGCGCCAGCAGCTTTGGGACAGACTTCAATCAGCCCCAGCATTTT.

This sequence joins TRBV20-1 and TRBJ2-1; D is perhaps TRBD1 (6 bases). The CDR3 sequence is 12 residues long. Germline V CDR1 and CDR2: DFQATT, SNEGSKA (reference sequence). Trimming cost V 5 bases and J 8 bases, with 13 bases left between them. The CDR3 coding sequence is TGCAGTGCTTACAGGGTGTACGATGAGCAGTTCTTC. Translation: CSAYRVYDEQFF.

V usage is TRBV2 and J usage is TRBJ1-1; 7 positions match TRBD1. The germline gives CDR1 SNHLY, CDR2 FYNNEI. Losses at the gene ends were 10 bases for V and 5 bases for J; bases not matched to a gene: 7. The CDR3 contains 12 residues. The CDR3: CATKAGGTEAFF. CDR3 bases: TGTGCCACAAAGGCAGGGGGAACTGAAGCTTTCTTT.

The chain couples TRBV29-1 to TRBJ1-1; D gene unclear. Germline CDR1 and CDR2: SQVTM and ANQGSEA. V lost 4 bases, J lost 0 bases, and 12 bases lay in between. The CDR3 extends over 14 amino acids. As DNA, the CDR3 is TGCAGCGTTGTGGGTGCGAGGATGAACACTGAAGCTTTCTTT. Protein: CSVVGARMNTEAFF.

V and J are TRBV5-1 and TRBJ1-1, with no clear D. Germline lookup yields CDR1 SGHRS and CDR2 YFSETQ. The CDR3 loop spans 16 amino acids. Trimming removed 4 bases from V and 1 base from J, with 17 bases in between. The DNA for the CDR3 is TGCGCCAGCAGCCCCAATACAGCCTTCGGGAACACTGAAGCTTTCTTT. Its protein is CASSPNTAFGNTEAFF.

This CDR3 reads CASARGLNYEQYF. The CDR3 nucleotides are TGTGCCAGCGCTCGGGGCTTGAACTACGAGCAGTACTTC. This chain connects TRBV6-5 to TRBJ2-4; either TRBD1 or TRBD2 may fit D (5 bases each). The DNA end lines up better with TRBJ2-7; the J call may be wrong. Per germline, CDR1 MNHEY and CDR2 SVGAGI. The CDR3 totals 13 residues.

This clonotype has more than one count but fewer than ten. The V gene is TRBV3-1, the J gene TRBJ1-2; no firm D call. Germline values: CDR1 LGHDT, CDR2 YNNKEL (reference sequence). Trimming took off 1 base at V and 8 bases at J, with 17 bases between the two ends. There are 15 residues in the CDR3. The CDR3 nucleotides are TGTGCCAGCAGCCAAGCGGTCACTCCGCGAGGAGGCTACACCTTC. Amino acid sequence: CASSQAVTPRGGYTF.

The CDR3 sequence: CASSLDFRASGTPGDEQFF. The CDR3 coding sequence is TGTGCCAGCAGCTTAGACTTTAGGGCTAGCGGGACCCCAGGGGATGAGCAGTTCTTC. This chain connects TRBV7-8 to TRBJ2-1; 9 bases map to TRBD2. Unmatched junction bases numbered 18, after V lost 1 base and J lost 8 bases. The CDR3 runs to 19 residues. Germline assignment: CDR1 SGHVS and CDR2 FQNEAQ.

The V call is TRBV4-2, the J call TRBJ2-4; 7 nucleotides agree with TRBD2. This CDR3 contains 16 residues. Germline loops: CDR1 LGHNA, CDR2 YNFKEQ. The ends lost 4 bases at V and 1 base at J; junction bases unmatched: 7. Here the CDR3 DNA reads TGTGCCAGCAGCCCAGTCTGGCGGGAGGCCAAAAACATTCAGTACTTC. This sequence encodes CASSPVWREAKNIQYF.

The V gene is TRBV6-2 or TRBV6-3, the J gene TRBJ2-1, with D perhaps matching TRBD2 (6 bases). Between the trimmed V and J ends, which lost 8 bases and 5 bases, there was a span of 13 bases. The V gene's germline CDR1 is MNHEY and CDR2 SVGEGT. There are 13 residues in the CDR3. In DNA form, the CDR3 reads TGTGCCAGCCGGATGGGGGGAAACAATGAGCAGTTCTTC. This sequence encodes CASRMGGNNEQFF.

V usage is TRBV10-3 and J usage is TRBJ1-2, with TRBD1 as a possible D gene (5 bases). Germline V gene data show CDR1 as ENHRY and CDR2 as SYGVKD. V was pared by 6 bases and J by 3 bases, with 14 bases between. The CDR3 extends over 14 amino acids. The CDR3 nucleotides are TGTGCCATCAGCTTTGACGGGGGAGACTATGGCTACACCTTC. As protein: CAISFDGGDYGYTF.

The V call is TRBV5-1, the J call TRBJ1-4, with D hard to call. The CDR3 totals 13 residues. Trimming removed 2 bases from V and 3 bases from J, with 5 bases in between. Germline assignment: CDR1 SGHRS and CDR2 YFSETQ. The CDR3 protein is CASSLQPNEKLFF. The CDR3 DNA reads as TGCGCCAGCAGCTTACAGCCTAATGAAAAACTGTTTTTT. Using reference TRBV5-1 and TRBJ1-4 for the parts outside the CDR3, the full variable domain is KAGVTQTPRYLIKTRGQQVTLSCSPISGHRSVSWYQQTPGQGLQFLFEYFSETQRNKGNFPGRFSGRQFSNSRSEMNVSTLELGDSALYLCASSLQPNEKLFFGSGTQLSVL.

The CDR3 loop is CASSQGEGINQPQHF. For the CDR3, the DNA is TGTGCCAGCAGCCAAGGCGAGGGAATCAATCAGCCCCAGCATTTT. V gene TRBV4-2 combines with J gene TRBJ1-5; D ambiguous. The CDR3 runs 15 residues. V dropped 1 base and J dropped 3 bases, with 10 bases sitting between them. The germline CDR1 and CDR2 sequences are LGHNA and YNFKEQ.

In this sample, this clonotype turned up a few times. The gene calls are TRBV6-6 and TRBJ2-1; no clear D. V lost 5 bases and J 5 bases, leaving 4 bases between the germline ends. Germline CDR1 MNHNY, CDR2 SVGAGI (reference sequence). This CDR3 spans 11 amino acids. In nucleotides, the CDR3 is TGTGCCAGCAGTAGGGACAATGAGCAGTTCTTC. Translation: CASSRDNEQFF.

The J gene is TRBJ2-7, the V gene TRBV27; 8 nucleotides agree with TRBD1. In germline, CDR1 is MNHEY, CDR2 SMNVEV (reference sequence). The CDR3 is 17 residues long. With 5 bases clipped from V and 7 bases from J, the junction kept 19 bases outside the gene matches. The CDR3 DNA reads as TGTGCCAGCAGTACACCGACTCCAGGGGGCGCATCTGGGGAGCAGTACTTC. Translating it yields CASSTPTPGGASGEQYF.

The CDR3, as DNA: TGCGCCAGCAGCCAATTGGACAGCTTCTCCTACGAGCAGTACTTC. Residues: CASSQLDSFSYEQYF. This chain links TRBV4-1 with TRBJ2-7, with D possibly TRBD1 on 6 matching bases. The germline V and J ends were trimmed by 2 bases and 0 bases, with 11 bases remaining between them. The CDR3 totals 15 residues. Germline CDR1 and CDR2: MGHRA and YSYEKL.

The rearrangement joins TRBV14 to TRBJ2-3, with 7 positions matching TRBD2. The ends lost 4 bases at V and 6 bases at J; junction bases unmatched: 7. The CDR3 loop spans 14 amino acids. Germline-derived CDR1 and CDR2 are SGHDN and FVKESK. This chain's CDR3 is CASSRPGGRDTQYF. The CDR3 nucleotides read TGTGCCAGCAGCCGACCGGGGGGACGCGATACGCAGTATTTT. Full variable domain (missing parts from reference TRBV14 and TRBJ2-3): EAGVTQFPSHSVIEKGQTVTLRCDPISGHDNLYWYRRVMGKEIKFLLHFVKESKQDESGMPNNRFLAERTGGTYSTLKVQPAELEDSGVYFCASSRPGGRDTQYFGPGTRLTVL.

The V call is TRBV7-9, the J call TRBJ2-2; D uncertain. This CDR3 region has 13 residues. Trimming pared 5 bases from V and 1 base from J, leaving 5 bases between. Germline loops: CDR1 SEHNR, CDR2 FQNEAQ (reference sequence). The CDR3 sequence is CASSPMNTGELFF. In DNA, the CDR3 is TGTGCCAGCAGCCCGATGAACACCGGGGAGCTGTTTTTT.

This clonotype was seen more than once but under ten times. V and J are TRBV6-1 and TRBJ2-7; D is perhaps TRBD1 or TRBD2 (6 bases each). Trimming left V 0 bases short and J 4 bases short, with 19 bases between. Germline CDR1 is MNHNS and CDR2 is SASEGT. This CDR3 spans 17 amino acids. The CDR3 protein is CASSEAPKGGVPYEQYF. In DNA, the CDR3 is TGTGCCAGCAGTGAAGCTCCCAAGGGGGGTGTCCCATACGAGCAGTACTTC.

V gene TRBV12-3 or TRBV12-4 combines with J gene TRBJ2-7; D possibly corresponds to TRBD2 (7 bases). The CDR3 runs 15 residues. The V and J ends lost 5 bases and 7 bases respectively, with 21 bases between them. The CDR3 sequence: CASSAPWGAAGEQYF. For the CDR3, the DNA is TGTGCCAGCAGTGCCCCGTGGGGGGCAGCGGGAGAGCAGTACTTC.

This clonotype was counted between two and nine times. The V gene is TRBV4-2, the J gene TRBJ1-1; no clear D. The CDR3 is 13 amino acids. V was shortened by 0 bases and J by 6 bases, with 8 bases between the two germline ends. Germline CDR1 and CDR2: LGHNA and YNFKEQ. The CDR3 coding sequence is TGTGCCAGCAGCCAAGATAAGGCGTCTGAAGCTTTCTTT. It is translated as CASSQDKASEAFF.

The chain combines TRBV7-9 with TRBJ2-7; D uncertain. CDR1 is SEHNR and CDR2 is FQNEAQ in the germline V gene (reference sequence). Trimming cost V 1 base and J 6 bases, with 7 bases left between them. This CDR3 has 12 amino acids. In DNA form, the CDR3 reads TGTGCCAGCAGCTTAGTAGGAGCCGAGCAGTACTTC. It yields the protein CASSLVGAEQYF.

In this sample, this clonotype turned up a few times. The gene calls are TRBV2 and TRBJ2-7, with 12 nucleotides matching TRBD2. Germline V gene data show CDR1 as SNHLY and CDR2 as FYNNEI. CDR3 length: 16 amino acids. The ends lost 4 bases at V and 6 bases at J; junction bases unmatched: 10. The CDR3 is CASSGSSGRARGEQYF. The CDR3 DNA is TGTGCCAGCAGTGGATCTAGCGGGAGGGCCCGAGGCGAGCAGTACTTC.

A remark on this clonotype: The junction departs from the called germline gene at one end, perhaps through a read error. This rearrangement joins TRBV10-3 to TRBJ2-7; 11 bases map to TRBD1. Germline V gene lookup returns CDR1 ENHRY and CDR2 SYGVKD. This CDR3 spans 14 amino acids. This chain's CDR3 is CAIRGQGDSYEQYF. The DNA for the CDR3 is TGCGCCATCAGGGGACAGGGGGACTCCTACGAGCAGTACTTC.

The V gene is TRBV7-3, the J gene TRBJ2-6; 9 positions agree with TRBD1. Losses at the gene ends were 5 bases for V and 0 bases for J; bases not matched to a gene: 5. This CDR3 is 17 amino acids long. Germline lookup yields CDR1 SGHTA and CDR2 FQGTGA. CDR3: CASSLTGGLSGANVLTF. The CDR3 DNA reads TGTGCCAGCAGCCTGACAGGGGGTCTCTCTGGGGCCAACGTCCTGACTTTC.

The chain recombines TRBV5-1 with TRBJ2-7; 7 positions agree with TRBD2. V shed 3 bases, J shed 0 bases, and the junction held 9 bases outside the gene matches. This CDR3 has 16 residues. Germline CDR1 is SGHRS and CDR2 is YFSETQ. The CDR3 DNA reads TGCGCCAGCAGCTCAACAACTAGCGCCAGCTCCTACGAGCAGTACTTC. Translating it yields CASSSTTSASSYEQYF.

V usage is TRBV7-3 and J usage is TRBJ2-1, with unresolved D. Looked up from germline, CDR1 is SGHTA and CDR2 is FQGTGA. The V gene lost 4 bases and the J gene lost 9 bases, with 16 bases spanning the gap. The CDR3 contains 14 residues. The CDR3 nucleotides are TGTGCCAGCAGCTCCACCCCCATAGTGGGTGAGCAGTTCTTC. It encodes CASSSTPIVGEQFF.

The chain combines TRBV20-1 with TRBJ1-4; no clear D gene. CDR1 DFQATT and CDR2 SNEGSKA come from the germline V gene (reference sequence). The ends were cut back, 0 bases at V and 8 bases at J, with 13 bases in the middle. CDR3 length equals 14 residues. The DNA for the CDR3 is TGCAGTGCTAGAGATAGGGTCTTACAGGAAAAACTGTTTTTT. Protein product: CSARDRVLQEKLFF.

This clonotype was observed a handful of times. The rearrangement joins TRBV5-1 to TRBJ2-7; D remains ambiguous. Germline CDR1 and CDR2: SGHRS and YFSETQ. Trimming took 3 bases from V and 1 from J, leaving 11 bases between them. The CDR3 has 14 residues. This CDR3 reads CASSSYDPSYEQYF. The CDR3 nucleotides read TGCGCCAGCAGCTCCTATGACCCTTCCTACGAGCAGTACTTC.

This clonotype was counted between two and nine times. The chain joins TRBV6-4 to TRBJ1-2; the match to TRBD1 covers 9 bases. V lost 6 bases to trimming and J lost 3 bases; unmatched junction nucleotides: 2. Per the germline V gene, CDR1 is MRHNA and CDR2 is SNTAGT. This CDR3 has 13 residues. In nucleotides, the CDR3 is TGTGCCAGCAGCGGACAGGGGCACTATGGCTACACCTTC. Its protein is CASSGQGHYGYTF.